These 23 T cell receptor beta chains originate from one sample sequenced in a study of PD-1 blockade in classical Hodgkin lymphoma (dated by TCRdb to 2018 to 2021). The intended sense of this specimen's time point label: cycle 4 day 1 (C4D1), after less than 7 weeks of nivolumab. All trial patients had relapsed after autologous stem cell transplantation, with cohorts A, B and C differing in prior brentuximab vedotin exposure. Receptors were amplified or captured by the immunoSEQ multiplex PCR assay. The clones in this table, taken by TCRdb from immuneACCESS, are in-frame only. Not every clone is retained; where verified, under half of the shortfall comes from an unresolved V gene, and the cause of the rest is unknown. The sample yields 15,000 to 20,000 clones; approximately 80% were counted once. Jointly, the top ten make up around 22% of the sample. Here the sequenced sample was peripheral blood mononuclear cells (PBMCs), taken before the fourth cycle of nivolumab. The receptors come from a human donor with classical Hodgkin lymphoma.

This chain links TRBV29-1 with TRBJ1-6; D remains ambiguous. This CDR3 spans 15 amino acids. Trimming stripped 5 bases from V and 3 bases from J, with 14 bases between. Germline assignment: CDR1 SQVTM and CDR2 ANQGSEA. Here the CDR3 reads CSVRERRSYNSPLHF. CDR3 in DNA: TGCAGCGTTCGAGAAAGGAGGAGCTATAATTCACCCCTCCACTTT.

The J gene is TRBJ1-4, the V gene TRBV6-6; D uncertain. Trimming shortened V by 2 bases and J by 0 bases, and 7 bases separated the two germline ends. The CDR3 is 15 residues long. CDR1 and CDR2 (germline): MNHNY, SVGAGI (reference sequence). CDR3 sequence (DNA): TGTGCCAGCAGTTACCCCAAGTCAACTAATGAAAAACTGTTTTTT. This translates into CASSYPKSTNEKLFF.

This chain connects TRBV27 to TRBJ2-2; TRBD2 matches at 11 bases. Germline V lookup: CDR1 MNHEY, CDR2 SMNVEV (reference sequence). This CDR3 has 18 amino acids. The V and J ends lost 1 base and 4 bases, in that order; junction bases with no gene match: 8. The CDR3: CASSLLASGGRRTGELFF. The CDR3 DNA reads as TGTGCCAGCAGTTTATTGGCTAGCGGGGGGCGTCGCACCGGGGAGCTGTTTTTT.

This clone was seen only a few times. J is TRBJ1-5 and V is TRBV6-5; D is unclear. CDR1 and CDR2 from the germline V gene are MNHEY and SVGAGI. This CDR3 spans 16 amino acids. The V end lost 4 bases, the J end lost 1 base, and 14 bases lay between the germline ends. CDR3 in amino acids: CASSSRRLTSNQPQHF. CDR3 DNA: TGTGCCAGCAGTTCGAGGCGCCTCACAAGCAATCAGCCCCAGCATTTT.

The rearrangement joins TRBV7-2 to TRBJ2-7; D tentatively reads TRBD1 or TRBD2 (7 bases each). The CDR3 has 14 residues. V shed 5 bases and J shed 3 bases, with 14 bases lying between them. Germline lookup yields CDR1 SGHTA and CDR2 FQGNSA. The DNA of the CDR3 is TGTGCCAGCAGCGCCCAGGGGGGGAACTACGAGCAGTACTTC. Translation: CASSAQGGNYEQYF.

This chain joins TRBV21-1 and TRBJ2-7; the table names TRBD2, a call not compared with the DNA. TRBV21-1 is labeled a pseudogene. This CDR3 region has 14 residues. The CDR3 spells CASRAGPRFSEQYV. DNA for the CDR3: TGTGCCAGCAGGGCGGGGCCTCGATTCTCCGAGCAGTACGTC.

The chain combines TRBV5-6 with TRBJ2-2, with 11 bases identical to TRBD1. J gave up 7 bases and V 4 bases, and 3 bases lay outside the gene matches. CDR1 is SGHDT and CDR2 is YYEEEE in the germline V gene. The CDR3 is made up of 14 amino acids. This chain's CDR3 is CASSGQGALGELFF. The DNA of the CDR3 is TGTGCCAGCAGCGGACAGGGGGCGCTCGGGGAGCTGTTTTTT.

The V gene is TRBV19, the J gene TRBJ1-6; D is uncertain. This CDR3 comprises 14 residues. The V gene's germline CDR1 is LNHDA and CDR2 SQIVND (reference sequence). V lost 6 bases, J lost 7 bases, and 13 bases lay in between. In DNA, the CDR3 is TGTGCCAGTAGGGTGGGTATTGGAAATTCACCCCTCCACTTT. Translation: CASRVGIGNSPLHF.

With regard to this clone: The sample contains more than one DNA sequence encoding this CDR3. This chain links TRBV7-9 with TRBJ2-1; 12 bases are a match to TRBD2. The ends lost 6 bases at V and 6 bases at J; junction bases unmatched: 6. The CDR3 runs 15 residues. Germline V CDR1 and CDR2: SEHNR, FQNEAQ (reference sequence). The CDR3, as DNA: TGTGCCAGCAGACAAGGACTAGCGGGATTCAATGAGCAGTTCTTC. This translates into CASRQGLAGFNEQFF.

This clone was found once. The V gene is TRBV14, the J gene TRBJ2-4; either TRBD1 or TRBD2 may supply D (5 bases each). Germline CDR1 reads SGHDN; CDR2 reads FVKESK. This CDR3 contains 16 residues. V shed 4 bases and J shed 4 bases, with 17 bases lying between them. DNA of the CDR3: TGTGCCAGCAGCCGGGGGTCGGGACGGGATAAAAACATTCAGTACTTC. Its translation is CASSRGSGRDKNIQYF.

The CDR3 protein is CASSPVAGGYNEQFF. The CDR3 bases are TGTGCCAGCAGTCCGGTAGCGGGGGGTTACAATGAGCAGTTCTTC. The rearrangement links TRBV28 to TRBJ2-1; TRBD2 aligns across 10 bases. Germline V gene lookup returns CDR1 MDHEN and CDR2 SYDVKM. Trimming removed 5 bases from V and 4 bases from J; junction bases left unmatched: 5. The CDR3 is 15 residues long.

The V call is TRBV28, the J call TRBJ1-1; 10 bases agree with TRBD1. Germline CDR1 is MDHEN and CDR2 is SYDVKM. V lost 6 bases to trimming and J lost 1 base; unmatched junction nucleotides: 8. CDR3 length: 16 residues. CDR3 sequence (DNA): TGTGCCAGCAGACAGACAGGGGGCGCGGGGAACACTGAAGCTTTCTTT. This sequence encodes CASRQTGGAGNTEAFF. Supplemented by reference TRBV28 and TRBJ1-1, the full variable domain reads DVKVTQSSRYLVKRTGEKVFLECVQDMDHENMFWYRQDPGLGLRLIYFSYDVKMKEKGDIPEGYSVSREKKERFSLILESASTNQTSMYLCASRQTGGAGNTEAFFGQGTRLTVV.

V and J are TRBV25-1 and TRBJ1-2; D possibly corresponds to TRBD1 (5 bases). CDR1 MGHDK and CDR2 SYGVNS come from the germline V gene. Trimming took off 3 bases at V and 7 bases at J, with 12 bases between the two ends. The CDR3 extends over 13 amino acids. CDR3 in amino acids: CASSEFWGSGYTF. In DNA form, the CDR3 reads TGTGCCAGCAGTGAGTTTTGGGGCTCTGGCTACACCTTC.

This chain links TRBV28 with TRBJ1-2; TRBD1 matches 7 bases. V gave up 1 base and J gave up 4 bases; unmatched junction bases: 6. The CDR3 runs 15 residues. CDR1 and CDR2 (germline): MDHEN, SYDVKM. CDR3 coding DNA: TGTGCCAGCAGTTTATCGGTTCCAGGGGGCTATGGCTACACCTTC. This gives the protein CASSLSVPGGYGYTF.

The chain combines TRBV19 with TRBJ2-7; D is perhaps TRBD1 (5 bases). Germline CDR1 is LNHDA and CDR2 is SQIVND (reference sequence). Trimming left V 4 bases short and J 3 bases short, with 7 bases between. This CDR3 is built from 12 residues. The CDR3: CASSRGNYEQYF. The CDR3 DNA reads as TGTGCCAGTAGTAGGGGCAACTACGAGCAGTACTTC.

The chain links TRBV7-2 to TRBJ2-5; no firm D call. The CDR3 runs to 14 residues. V was cut by 1 base and J by 4 bases, with 10 bases left in between. Germline CDR1 SGHTA, CDR2 FQGNSA. The CDR3 nucleotides are TGTGCCAGCAGCTTAGGTCAGCTTCGAGAGACCCAGTACTTC. Its translation is CASSLGQLRETQYF.

This chain joins TRBV4-3 and TRBJ1-4; D gene ambiguous. This CDR3 comprises 15 residues. V was trimmed by 2 bases and J by 1 base, leaving 8 bases between them. Germline lookup yields CDR1 LGHNA and CDR2 YSLEER. The CDR3 is CASSQPGVTNEKLFF. The CDR3 DNA is TGCGCCAGCAGCCAACCGGGCGTAACTAATGAAAAACTGTTTTTT.

The chain recombines TRBV7-9 with TRBJ2-7; 8 bases are shared with TRBD1. Germline V lookup: CDR1 SEHNR, CDR2 FQNEAQ (reference sequence). J was trimmed by 6 bases and V by 5 bases; bases with no gene match: 9. This CDR3 contains 14 residues. CDR3 in DNA: TGTGCCAGCAGCCCCGACAGGGGTACGGCCGAGCAGTACTTC. Its protein is CASSPDRGTAEQYF.

The rearrangement links TRBV7-9 to TRBJ2-3; 10 nucleotides match TRBD2. Trimming took 3 bases from V and 6 from J; bases not matched to a gene: 3. CDR1 and CDR2 (germline): SEHNR, FQNEAQ (reference sequence). The length of the CDR3 is 14 residues. This chain's CDR3 is CASSFTSGTDTQYF. In DNA, the CDR3 is TGTGCCAGCAGCTTCACTAGCGGGACTGATACGCAGTATTTT. Complete variable domain (other parts from reference TRBV7-9 and TRBJ2-3): DTGVSQNPRHKITKRGQNVTFRCDPISEHNRLYWYRQTLGQGPEFLTYFQNEAQLEKSRLLSDRFSAERPKGSFSTLEIQRTEQGDSAMYLCASSFTSGTDTQYFGPGTRLTVL.

The chain joins TRBV5-6 to TRBJ1-2, with D possibly TRBD1 on 5 matching bases. V was shortened by 4 bases and J by 4 bases, with 11 bases between the two germline ends. This CDR3 is built from 13 residues. Germline V gene lookup returns CDR1 SGHDT and CDR2 YYEEEE. The CDR3 DNA follows: TGTGCCAGCAGCCCCGCGGGGGTCTATGGCTACACCTTC. This gives the protein CASSPAGVYGYTF.

The chain has TRBV19 and TRBJ1-1; possibly TRBD1 for D (6 bases). Looked up from germline, CDR1 is LNHDA and CDR2 is SQIVND (reference sequence). The germline V and J ends were trimmed by 7 bases and 4 bases, with 13 bases remaining between them. This CDR3 is built from 13 residues. The DNA for the CDR3 is TGTGCCAGTATACAGGGCGGTCCCACTGAAGCTTTCTTT. This encodes CASIQGGPTEAFF.

This clone is a singleton in its sample. The CDR3 nucleotides read TGTGCCAGCAGCACCCGAATGAATGAAGCTTTCTTT. It codes for CASSTRMNEAFF. V usage is TRBV28 and J usage is TRBJ1-1; D gene ambiguous. V was pared by 6 bases and J by 7 bases, with 12 bases between. CDR1 is MDHEN, CDR2 SYDVKM, per germline. CDR3 length: 12 amino acids.

The chain carries TRBV19 and TRBJ2-2; D may match TRBD1 or TRBD2 (5 bases each). Trimming cost V 3 bases and J 3 bases, with 20 bases left between them. The CDR3 contains 18 residues. Germline assignment: CDR1 LNHDA and CDR2 SQIVND (reference sequence). The CDR3: CASSIEGVWGRDTGELFF. The CDR3 region has the DNA TGTGCCAGTAGTATTGAGGGTGTGTGGGGACGTGACACCGGGGAGCTGTTTTTT. Full variable domain (missing parts from reference TRBV19 and TRBJ2-2): DGGITQSPKYLFRKEGQNVTLSCEQNLNHDAMYWYRQDPGQGLRLIYYSQIVNDFQKGDIAEGYSVSREKKESFPLTVTSAQKNPTAFYLCASSIEGVWGRDTGELFFGEGSRLTVL.